This T cell receptor beta chain was found in a study of tumor-infiltrating lymphocytes in primary liver carcinoma. At the level of the study: Among the tumors, stages were T1-T3 N0M0 and sizes about 4 to 11 cm. Samples produced roughly 3.5 to 7.5 million productive TCRbeta reads, comparable across tissue types. Points from the study as a whole: Tumor region pairs showed greater overlap than either tumor-adjacent or tumor-blood pairs did. Tumors reached a significantly greater top-250-clone fraction than blood did (p = 0.039).

Looked up from germline, CDR1 is DFQATT and CDR2 is SNEGSKA (reference sequence). The CDR3 spans 14 residues. With around 500 ng total RNA as template and a constant-region primer, TCR beta cDNA was made. The TCR beta library was amplified through three nested multiplex PCR rounds in a modified ARM-PCR procedure. The two initial PCR rounds, approximately 10 cycles each, used TRBV1-TRBV30 forward and C-beta reverse primers. One entry per CDR3 protein results from TCRdb running MiXCR on the multiplex PCR reads. This table holds some 320,000 distinct CDR3 sequences, 60% to 80% found once. Blood RNA originated from unsorted whole blood, with germline DNA additionally extracted. With regard to this clonotype: The antigen remains unidentified. Its ends do not fully match the called genes, so a read error is possible.

The material sequenced was peripheral blood. The clonotype was recovered from a man aged 35 to 55 with primary liver carcinoma and hepatitis B virus infection. This sequence joins TRBV20-1 and TRBJ2-1; 9 bases are a match to TRBD2. The CDR3 DNA reads as TGCAGTGCTAGGGGGAGCGGGAGGTTGGATGATCAGTTCTTC. Amino acid sequence: CSARGSGRLDDQFF.